This T cell receptor (beta chain) was profiled in a study of CD8+CD57+ T cells in acquired aplastic anemia. V shed 2 bases and J shed 7 bases, with 18 bases lying between them. Germline V CDR1 and CDR2: MGHDK, SYGVNS. CDR3 length: 16 amino acids. Genomic DNA templated the TCR beta VDJ and CDR3 profiling. Using its own MiXCR run on the reads, TCRdb lists one record per CDR3 protein. Among about 110,000 distinct CDR3 sequences listed, around 49% were seen once. Specimen: sorted CD4+, CD8+, or CD8+CD57+ T cells (not recorded which) from PBMCs. The receptor's source is a human donor in good health, serving as a control. The chain links TRBV25-1 to TRBJ2-1, with D possibly matching TRBD2 (6 bases). This CDR3 reads CASSEAGLLGRNEQFF. The CDR3 region has the DNA TGTGCCAGCAGTGAAGCGGGACTCCTGGGGCGGAATGAGCAGTTCTTC.